These 14 T cell receptor beta chains originate from one sample sequenced in a study of blood T cell repertoires in COVID-19. The method was immunoSEQ multiplex PCR; TCRdb's version includes in-frame clones alone and lacks a portion of them. The sample yields 100,000 to 150,000 clones, 81% seen once. The sequenced sample consisted of peripheral blood. All receptors derive from a woman aged 60 to 75 with active or convalescent COVID-19.

This chain joins TRBV19 and TRBJ1-5, with 7 bases lining up with TRBD1. From germline, CDR1 is LNHDA and CDR2 SQIVND (reference sequence). The CDR3 sequence is 14 residues long. Trimming removed 4 bases from V and 7 bases from J; junction bases left unmatched: 7. The CDR3 nucleotides read TGTGCCAGTAGTACATCAGGGGGGCGGCAGCCCCAGCATTTT. Translating gives CASSTSGGRQPQHF.

The CDR3 sequence is CASSSPAGYGNTIYF. Here the CDR3 DNA reads TGTGCCAGCAGCTCCCCTGCGGGGTATGGAAACACCATATATTTT. The rearrangement joins TRBV7-6 to TRBJ1-3; D is ambiguous. V was pared by 4 bases and J by 3 bases, with 13 bases between. CDR3 length: 15 amino acids. Germline CDR1 is SGHVS and CDR2 is FNYEAQ.

This chain uses TRBV4-3 with TRBJ2-5, with 9 nucleotides matching TRBD2. In germline, CDR1 is LGHNA, CDR2 YSLEER. V gave up 1 base and J gave up 1 base; unmatched junction bases: 4. The CDR3 is 16 amino acids. The CDR3 protein is CASSQVLAGTQETQYF. DNA of the CDR3: TGCGCCAGCAGCCAAGTACTAGCGGGCACCCAAGAGACCCAGTACTTC.

The V and J genes are TRBV27 and TRBJ2-3, with a possible D match to TRBD1 (6 bases). The germline CDR1 and CDR2 sequences are MNHEY and SMNVEV (reference sequence). The CDR3 loop spans 15 amino acids. V was cut by 3 bases and J by 4 bases, with 14 bases left in between. Written as DNA, the CDR3 is TGTGCCAGCAGTTTCCTACAGGGCAGTGCAGATACGCAGTATTTT. Translated, it gives CASSFLQGSADTQYF.

The chain is built from TRBV6-5 and TRBJ2-3; 12 bases map to TRBD2. Trimming removed 6 bases from V and 4 bases from J; junction bases left unmatched: 5. CDR3 length: 15 amino acids. CDR1 MNHEY and CDR2 SVGAGI come from the germline V gene. The CDR3 nucleotides read TGTGCCAGCAGCGGACTAGCGGGGCTAGCAGATACGCAGTATTTT. This sequence encodes CASSGLAGLADTQYF.

In its sample, this clone was seen once. The chain employs TRBV3-1 (or the pseudogene TRBV3-2) and TRBJ2-5; TRBD2 matches at 10 bases. Germline trimming cut 4 bases from V and 3 bases from J; bases unmatched to any gene: 11. Germline lookup yields CDR1 LGHDT and CDR2 YNNKEL (reference sequence). The CDR3 loop spans 17 amino acids. CDR3 in DNA: TGTGCCAGCAGCCGTCCATTAGCGGGGGGCAGGGAAGAGACCCAGTACTTC. It yields the protein CASSRPLAGGREETQYF.

The genes are TRBV6-1 and TRBJ2-2; D not resolved. There are 13 residues in the CDR3. Trimming took 3 bases from V and 3 from J, leaving 5 bases between them. Germline CDR1 reads MNHNS; CDR2 reads SASEGT. CDR3 sequence: CASSEEYTGELFF. Here the CDR3 DNA reads TGTGCCAGCAGTGAGGAGTACACCGGGGAGCTGTTTTTT.

This clone turned up a few times. The V gene is TRBV6-4, the J gene TRBJ2-7, with D unclear. This CDR3 spans 12 amino acids. V was trimmed by 6 bases and J by 7 bases, leaving 13 bases between them. Germline CDR1 MRHNA, CDR2 SNTAGT. CDR3 sequence: CASSPSSREQYV. The CDR3, as DNA: TGTGCCAGCAGCCCCAGTTCGCGGGAGCAGTACGTC.

This clone showed up just once. The rearrangement joins TRBV6-2 or TRBV6-3 to TRBJ2-6; the D gene is possibly TRBD2 (5 bases). CDR3 length equals 19 residues. V was trimmed by 3 bases and J by 0 bases, leaving 18 bases between them. CDR1 and CDR2 from the germline V gene are MNHEY and SVGEGT. CDR3 sequence: CASSYHREVESSGANVLTF. For the CDR3, the DNA is TGTGCCAGCAGTTATCACCGGGAAGTGGAAAGCTCTGGGGCCAACGTCCTGACTTTC.

The chain is built from TRBV19 and TRBJ1-1; weak D call: TRBD1 (6 bases). Germline CDR1 reads LNHDA; CDR2 reads SQIVND (reference sequence). There are 14 residues in the CDR3. Trimming left V 1 base short and J 1 base short, with 7 bases between. CDR3 in amino acids: CASSIGTANTEAFF. CDR3 sequence (DNA): TGTGCCAGTAGTATAGGGACAGCGAACACTGAAGCTTTCTTT. Full variable domain (rest looked up from reference TRBV19 and TRBJ1-1): DGGITQSPKYLFRKEGQNVTLSCEQNLNHDAMYWYRQDPGQGLRLIYYSQIVNDFQKGDIAEGYSVSREKKESFPLTVTSAQKNPTAFYLCASSIGTANTEAFFGQGTRLTVV.

The genes are TRBV28 and TRBJ2-2, with D possibly being TRBD2 (6 bases). CDR3 length equals 20 residues. The V end lost 1 base, the J end lost 1 base, and 22 bases lay between the germline ends. CDR1 and CDR2 from the germline V gene are MDHEN and SYDVKM. CDR3 nucleotides: TGTGCCAGCAGTTTATTAAGCCCCATCAGTGGGGGGTTGAACACCGGGGAGCTGTTTTTT. Translating it yields CASSLLSPISGGLNTGELFF.

The chain joins TRBV28 to TRBJ2-7; a possible D gene is TRBD2 (5 bases). The CDR3 is 14 residues long. Germline CDR1 MDHEN, CDR2 SYDVKM. V was cut by 5 bases and J by 3 bases, with 14 bases left in between. CDR3 DNA sequence: TGTGCCAGCAGTCTTCCGGGGAACTTCTACGAGCAGTACGTC. It encodes CASSLPGNFYEQYV.

The chain employs TRBV4-3 and TRBJ2-7; TRBD2 matches 14 bases. This CDR3 spans 17 amino acids. J lost 5 bases, V lost 1 base, and 7 bases had no gene match. Germline assignment: CDR1 LGHNA and CDR2 YSLEER. CDR3 nucleotides: TGCGCCAGCAGCCAAGGCCTGGGACTAGCGGGAGAGCACGAGCAGTACTTC. Protein sequence: CASSQGLGLAGEHEQYF.

In this sample, this clone turned up once. The rearrangement joins TRBV19 to TRBJ2-3, with TRBD2 identical over 7 bases. The CDR3 is 14 amino acids. Trimming at V came to 6 bases and at J to 1 base, leaving 4 bases not matched to a gene. Germline V lookup: CDR1 LNHDA, CDR2 SQIVND (reference sequence). Here the CDR3 reads CASRLAQGTDTQYF. The CDR3 coding sequence is TGTGCCAGTAGACTAGCGCAAGGCACAGATACGCAGTATTTT.